The source of this T cell receptor (beta chain) is a study of T-cell reconstitution after alpha-beta-depleted transplantation in children. This clonotype occurred many times. Antigen: not known. Unique molecular identifiers were incorporated during preparation of the TCRbeta library. TCRdb re-called the PCR reads with MiXCR, one entry per CDR3 protein. This table holds approximately 110,000 distinct CDR3 sequences, 23% found once. V trimming: 0 bases; J trimming: 8 bases; junction bases outside the gene matches: 9. This CDR3 has 16 residues. Germline assignment: CDR1 LGHNA and CDR2 YSLEER. Study outcomes and limitations: When one year had passed after transplant, most T-cell counts and diversity came from newly produced T cells.

The clonotype comes from a male patient between 2 and 10 years old who had a stem cell transplant for chronic granulomatous disease, so the T cells may come from the graft donor. This chain links TRBV4-3 with TRBJ1-1, with 10 bases aligning to TRBD1. The starting material was PBMCs, mostly from graft donor cells, obtained 180 days after TCRalphabeta/CD19-depleted stem cell transplant. For the CDR3, the DNA is TGCGCCAGCAGCCAAGAAGGCTGGGACAGGGGTTTCGAAGCTTTCTTT. Translating it yields CASSQEGWDRGFEAFF.